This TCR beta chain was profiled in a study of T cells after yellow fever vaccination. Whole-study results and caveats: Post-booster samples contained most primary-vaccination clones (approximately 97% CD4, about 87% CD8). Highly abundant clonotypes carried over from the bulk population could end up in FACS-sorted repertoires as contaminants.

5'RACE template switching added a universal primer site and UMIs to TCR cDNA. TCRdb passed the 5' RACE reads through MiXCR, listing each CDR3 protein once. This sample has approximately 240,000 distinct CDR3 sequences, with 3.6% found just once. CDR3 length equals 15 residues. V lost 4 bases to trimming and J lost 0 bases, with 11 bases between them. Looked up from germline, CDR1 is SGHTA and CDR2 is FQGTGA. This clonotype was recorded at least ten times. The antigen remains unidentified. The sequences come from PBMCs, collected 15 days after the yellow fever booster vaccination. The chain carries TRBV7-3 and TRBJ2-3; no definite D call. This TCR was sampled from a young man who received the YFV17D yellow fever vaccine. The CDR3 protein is CASSSTPRSTDTQYF. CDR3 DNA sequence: TGTGCCAGCAGCTCTACCCCACGTAGCACAGATACGCAGTATTTT. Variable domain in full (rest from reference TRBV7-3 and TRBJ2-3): GAGVSQTPSNKVTEKGKYVELRCDPISGHTALYWYRQSLGQGPEFLIYFQGTGAADDSGLPNDRFFAVRPEGSVSTLKIQRTERGDSAVYLCASSSTPRSTDTQYFGPGTRLTVL.